The rows below give T cell receptor beta chains drawn from one sample of a study of T cells expressing NK-cell markers. TCRdb re-called the 5' RACE reads, yielding one record per CDR3 amino acid sequence without DNA. Its table lists 400,000 to 550,000 distinct CDR3 sequences. The sequencing sample was made of blood T cells: a sorted CD56 or NKG2C T cell subset, CD4+ or CD8+ T cells, or bulk PBMC T cells (not recorded which). The receptor set was obtained from a woman aged 18 to 75 in good health. CDR3s include the opening cysteine and the closing phenylalanine or tryptophan. Fields, in order: J gene, V gene, clone size, CDR3 protein. The listing skips clone size in some rows; elsewhere it reads once, few, many or a size class.

TRBJ1-1 TRBV5-5 NA CASSLKTGLNTEAFF
TRBJ2-1 TRBV5-5 NA CASSLLILVGDEQFF
TRBJ1-1 TRBV2 NA CASRAPGFWTEAFF
TRBJ2-1 TRBV6-6 NA CASRQGGYEQFF
TRBJ2-1 TRBV20-1 NA CSAIRSLNNEQFF
TRBJ1-6 TRBV9 NA CASSVAPGTANSPLHF
TRBJ1-2 TRBV27 NA CASSLRGGLGYTF
TRBJ2-7 TRBV4-2 medium-sized CASSQAAGQAGYEQYF
TRBJ1-1 TRBV3-1 NA CASSHWGQVNTEAFF
TRBJ2-7 TRBV29-1 NA CSVALLSYEQYF
TRBJ2-2 TRBV19 NA CASRNPANTGELFF
TRBJ1-1 TRBV6-5 NA CASSSATISAEAFF
TRBJ2-1 TRBV4-3 NA CASSQDPPPPHSGGDNEQFF
TRBJ1-2 TRBV19 NA CASSRSTGGWSYTF
TRBJ1-1 TRBV9 NA CASSRSWGTEAFF
TRBJ2-7 TRBV12-3/TRBV12-4 NA CASSSTSGPSYEQYF
TRBJ2-2 TRBV12-3/TRBV12-4 NA CASSLGRGLDTGELFF
TRBJ2-3 TRBV20-1 NA CSASRGLAGGSSTDTQYF
TRBJ2-2 TRBV6-1 NA CASGVRRATGELFF
TRBJ2-5 TRBV20-1 NA CSARILAEDQETQYF
TRBJ1-1 TRBV20-1 NA CSAQSGTGVAWNTEAFF
TRBJ2-3 TRBV2 NA CASRGEVARGDTQYF
TRBJ2-1 TRBV12-3/TRBV12-4 NA CASSLTAGGSAYNEQFF
TRBJ2-7 TRBV10-3 NA CAIGTGVSYEQYF
TRBJ1-2 TRBV12-3/TRBV12-4 NA CASSLAPLSNYGYTF
TRBJ2-1 TRBV9 NA CASSADSSSYNEQFF
TRBJ2-3 TRBV18 NA CASSPPRDTDTQYF
TRBJ2-5 TRBV20-1 NA CSAPSIQETQYF
TRBJ2-2 TRBV27 NA CASSSRRTGWGTGELFF
TRBJ2-7 TRBV7-9 NA CASSLAGLAGYEQYF
TRBJ2-1 TRBV5-1 NA CASSGGSLGNEQFF
TRBJ2-5 TRBV4-2 NA CASSQVKETQYF
TRBJ2-3 TRBV30 NA CASGRSRDTQYF
TRBJ1-1 TRBV12-3/TRBV12-4 NA CASSLSAGGTTEAFF
TRBJ1-5 TRBV10-3 NA CAISAGRGEGQPQHF
TRBJ2-3 TRBV18 NA CASSQRLESTDTQYF
TRBJ2-1 TRBV18 NA CASSPQGIDNEQFF
TRBJ2-7 TRBV28 NA CASSLELGTYEQYF
TRBJ1-1 TRBV11-2 NA CASSLERLYSMNTEAFF
TRBJ1-2 TRBV5-1 NA CASSSSDRTTNYGYTF
TRBJ1-2 TRBV29-1 NA CSVEGPDLDGYTF
TRBJ1-4 TRBV4-3 NA CASSQDLGNFGEKLFF
TRBJ2-3 TRBV20-1 NA CSASKREGIDTQYF
TRBJ2-3 TRBV7-2 NA CASSLDSDTQYF
TRBJ2-7 TRBV30 NA CAWSVSRIRHEQYF
TRBJ1-1 TRBV29-1 NA CSEFSLGAEAFF
TRBJ2-1 TRBV3-1 NA CASSQLDSYNEQFF
TRBJ2-1 TRBV29-1 NA CSVEILYNEQFF
TRBJ2-2 TRBV20-1 NA CSARGHNTGELFF
TRBJ1-1 TRBV7-3 NA CASSLHRVGSPEAFF
TRBJ1-6 TRBV12-3/TRBV12-4 NA CASSLQGAGYSPLHF
TRBJ1-2 TRBV12-3/TRBV12-4 NA CASSFNLNIYGYTF
TRBJ2-2 TRBV20-1 NA CSARGVGPTGELFF
TRBJ1-1 TRBV6-2/TRBV6-3 NA CASSYGGLAFEFLRAFF
TRBJ2-7 TRBV12-3/TRBV12-4 NA CASSFWAYPYEQYF
TRBJ2-1 TRBV28 NA CASSHPNYNEQFF
TRBJ2-7 TRBV18 NA CASSGGGRTFLHEQYF
TRBJ2-2 TRBV5-1 NA CAGRGSNTGELFF
TRBJ2-7 TRBV7-2 NA CASSLVTSSAHEQYF
TRBJ1-2 TRBV7-9 NA CASSLARTGYTF